The 3 T cell receptor beta chains in this list originate from one sample, sequenced in a study of early T cells in non-severe SARS-CoV-2 infection. In TCRdb, the 5' RACE reads were re-called with MiXCR into one record per CDR3 protein. The sample lists approximately 60,000 distinct CDR3 sequences; 12% were seen once. Sequenced: whole blood. The source is an adult who was a healthcare worker with PCR-confirmed SARS-CoV-2 infection or an uninfected control (not recorded which).

The chain combines TRBV20-1 with TRBJ2-1; 9 positions agree with TRBD2. The CDR3 contains 13 residues. Germline-derived CDR1 and CDR2 are DFQATT and SNEGSKA (reference sequence). Trimming cost V 6 bases and J 8 bases; bases outside gene matches: 8. Here the CDR3 DNA reads TGCAGTGCAAGCGGGGGGTTTTTGGATGAGCAGTTCTTC. Its protein is CSASGGFLDEQFF.

Details on this clonotype: This could be a read error, since a much larger clone is one nucleotide away. The chain combines TRBV12-3 or TRBV12-4 with TRBJ1-6, with 11 bases fitting TRBD1. This CDR3 is 15 amino acids long. The CDR3 loop is CASSGQGAYDSPLHF. The CDR3 coding sequence is TGTGCCAGCAGCGGACAGGGGGCCTATGATTCACCCCTCCACTTT.

This rearrangement joins TRBV28 to TRBJ1-2; D remains ambiguous. CDR3 length: 15 amino acids. V was shortened by 2 bases and J by 5 bases, with 15 bases between the two germline ends. The germline V gene encodes CDR1 MDHEN and CDR2 SYDVKM. The CDR3 spells CASSLPPGGEYGYTF. The CDR3 nucleotides are TGTGCCAGCAGTTTACCCCCCGGCGGGGAATATGGCTACACCTTC.